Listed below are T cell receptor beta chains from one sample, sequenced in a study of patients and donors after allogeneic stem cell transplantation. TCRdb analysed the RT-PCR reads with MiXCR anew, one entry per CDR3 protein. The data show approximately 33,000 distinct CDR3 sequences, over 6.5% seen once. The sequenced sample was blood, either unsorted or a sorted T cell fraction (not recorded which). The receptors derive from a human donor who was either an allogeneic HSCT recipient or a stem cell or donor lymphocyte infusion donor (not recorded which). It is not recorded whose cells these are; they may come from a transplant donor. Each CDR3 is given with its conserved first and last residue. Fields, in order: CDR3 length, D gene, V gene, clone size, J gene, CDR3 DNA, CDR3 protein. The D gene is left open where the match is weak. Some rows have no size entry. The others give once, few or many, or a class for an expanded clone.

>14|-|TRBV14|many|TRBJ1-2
TGTGCCAGCAGCCAAGATCGGCGGCACTATGGCTACACCTTC
CASSQDRRHYGYTF
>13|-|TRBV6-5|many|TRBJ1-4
TGTGCCAGCACCCCCCAGGGTTGGGAAAAACTGTTTTTT
CASTPQGWEKLFF
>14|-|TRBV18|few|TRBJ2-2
TGTGCCAGCTCACCAAAATCGAACACCGGGGAGCTGTTTTTT
CASSPKSNTGELFF
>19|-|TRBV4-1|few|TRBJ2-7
TGCGCCAGCAGCCAAGATTTAAGCCCATGGCTAGCGCCAACCTACGAGCAGTACTTC
CASSQDLSPWLAPTYEQYF
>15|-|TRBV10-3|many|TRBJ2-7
TGTGCCATCAGGGGGGTGGGGAGCCGAGACTACGAGCAGTACTTC
CAIRGVGSRDYEQYF
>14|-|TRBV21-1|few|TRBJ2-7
TGTGCCAGCAGCCCCGGGACGGAAACCTACGAGCAGTACTTC
CASSPGTETYEQYF
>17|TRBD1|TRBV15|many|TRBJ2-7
TGTGCCACCAGCAGAGATTTGGGACAGGGCGGCTACTACGAGCAGTACTTC
CATSRDLGQGGYYEQYF
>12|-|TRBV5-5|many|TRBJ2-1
TGTGCCAGCAGCCCCACTAGTTTCGAGCAGTTCTTC
CASSPTSFEQFF
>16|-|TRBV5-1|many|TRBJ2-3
TGCGCCAGCACTCGGTGGGGGGACCCTACCACAGATACGCAGTATTTT
CASTRWGDPTTDTQYF
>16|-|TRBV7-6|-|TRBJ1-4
TGTGCCAGCAGCCCAGGACAGCCCGTGTTTAATGAAAAACTGTTTTTT
CASSPGQPVFNEKLFF
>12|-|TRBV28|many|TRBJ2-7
TGTGCCAGCAGTGTCGGCCACTACGAGCAGTACTTC
CASSVGHYEQYF
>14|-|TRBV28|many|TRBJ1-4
TGTGCCAGCACCGTTCGACTAAGTTATGAAAAACTGTTTTTT
CASTVRLSYEKLFF
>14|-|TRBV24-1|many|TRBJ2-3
TGTGCCACCAGTGTGGCTAGCGGCACAGATACGCAGTATTTT
CATSVASGTDTQYF
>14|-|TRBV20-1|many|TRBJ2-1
TGCAGTGCCAAGATACCGGGCAACTCGCCCGAGCAGTTCTTC
CSAKIPGNSPEQFF
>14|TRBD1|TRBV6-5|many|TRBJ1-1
TGTGCCAGCAGTTACGACAGGGAAGCCACTGAAGCTTTCTTT
CASSYDREATEAFF
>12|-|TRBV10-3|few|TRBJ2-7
TGTGCCATCGGCGAGGGTAGGCACGAGCAGTACTTC
CAIGEGRHEQYF
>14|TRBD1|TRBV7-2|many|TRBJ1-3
TGTGCCAGTTCTTGGGACAGTACTGGAAACACCATATATTTT
CASSWDSTGNTIYF
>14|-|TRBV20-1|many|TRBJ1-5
TGCAGTGCTCGCAGGGGTGAGAGCAATCAGCCCCAGCATTTT
CSARRGESNQPQHF
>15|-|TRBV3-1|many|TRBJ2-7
TGTGCCAGCAGCCAATCCTCCGGGACGACCTACGAGCAGTACTTC
CASSQSSGTTYEQYF
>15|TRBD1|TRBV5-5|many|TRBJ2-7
TGTGCCAGCAGCTTGGCGGACAGGGGGCGTTACGAGCAGTACTTC
CASSLADRGRYEQYF
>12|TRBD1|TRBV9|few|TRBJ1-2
TGTGCCAGCAGCGGACAGGGAAGAGGCTACACCTTC
CASSGQGRGYTF
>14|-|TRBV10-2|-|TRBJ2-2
TGCGCCAGCAGCCCTTCGAGGGCCACCGGGGAGCTGTTTTTT
CASSPSRATGELFF
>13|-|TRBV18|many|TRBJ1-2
TGTGCCAGCTCACCCACGGCCCTAGGACGTCTCGCCTTC
CASSPTALGRLAF
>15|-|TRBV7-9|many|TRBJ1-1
TGTGCCAGCAGGTTACGCACAACAGGGACCACTGAAGCTTTCTTT
CASRLRTTGTTEAFF
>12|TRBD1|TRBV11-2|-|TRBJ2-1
TGTGCCAGCAATAGGGGGCGTACTGAGCAGTTCTTC
CASNRGRTEQFF
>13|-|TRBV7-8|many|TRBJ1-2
TGTGCCAGCAGGGAGGGCCAGTGGGCCGGCTACACCTTC
CASREGQWAGYTF
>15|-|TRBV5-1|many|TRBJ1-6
TGCGCCAGCAGCTCCTTAGGGCCGGAGGATTCACCCCTCCACTTT
CASSSLGPEDSPLHF
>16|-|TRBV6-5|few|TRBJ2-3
TGTGCCAGCAGCGACCTCACAGGTCCTAGCACAGATACGCAGTATTTT
CASSDLTGPSTDTQYF
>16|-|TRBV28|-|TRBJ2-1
TGTGCCAGCAGCCCTGACGGGGGAAGCTCCTACAATGAGCAGTTCTTC
CASSPDGGSSYNEQFF
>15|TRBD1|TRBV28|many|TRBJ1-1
TGTGCCAGCAGTGGGCCGGGACAGGGGAACACTGAAGCTTTCTTT
CASSGPGQGNTEAFF
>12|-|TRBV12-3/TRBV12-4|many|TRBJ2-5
TGTGCCAGCAGTTTTCAGCAAGAGACCCAGTACTTC
CASSFQQETQYF
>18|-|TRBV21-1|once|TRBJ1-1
TGTGCCAGCAGCACCACCCCGGGACAGGGGGCTTGGGTTACTGAAGCTCTCTTT
CASSTTPGQGAWVTEALF
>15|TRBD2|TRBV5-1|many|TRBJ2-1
TGCGCCAGCAGCTTTAGCGGGAGCTCCTACAATGAGCAGTTCTTC
CASSFSGSSYNEQFF
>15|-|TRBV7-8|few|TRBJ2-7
TGTGCCAGCAGCTTAAGCTCTACTCCCCACTACGAGCAGTACTTC
CASSLSSTPHYEQYF
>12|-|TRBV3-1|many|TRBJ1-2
TGTGCCAGCAGCCAAACAGGATATGGCTACACCTTC
CASSQTGYGYTF
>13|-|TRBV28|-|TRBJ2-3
TGTGCCAGCGGCGGGGCGCCCACAGATACGCAGTATTTT
CASGGAPTDTQYF
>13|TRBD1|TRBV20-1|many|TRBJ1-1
TGCAGTGCTCCGGACAGGGTGAACACTGAAGCTTTCTTT
CSAPDRVNTEAFF
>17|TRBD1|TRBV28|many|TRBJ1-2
TGTGCCAGCCTAACCCCCCCCGGGACAGGGGGCTCCTATGGCTACACCTTC
CASLTPPGTGGSYGYTF
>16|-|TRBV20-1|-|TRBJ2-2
TGCAGTGCTAGCTTTCGTTGGCTGGCGACCACCGGGGAGCTGTTTTTT
CSASFRWLATTGELFF
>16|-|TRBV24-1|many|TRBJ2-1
TGTGCCACCAGTGCTTTCGGGGGGCAAACCTACAATGAGCAGTTCTTC
CATSAFGGQTYNEQFF
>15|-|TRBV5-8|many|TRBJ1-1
TGTGCCAGCAGCTTGGGTCTAATCAGGGTAACTGAAGCTTTCTTT
CASSLGLIRVTEAFF
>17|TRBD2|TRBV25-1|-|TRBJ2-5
TGTGCCAGCAGCTCAATTTTAGGGACTAGCGGTAAAGAGACCCAGTACTTC
CASSSILGTSGKETQYF
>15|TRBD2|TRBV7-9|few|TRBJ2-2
TGTGCCAGCAGCCCTAGCGGGAGGATGGGCGGGGAGCTGTTTTTT
CASSPSGRMGGELFF